A selection of T cell receptor beta chains follows, all from one sample in a study of CD8 T cells in Susac syndrome. In TCRdb, the immunoSEQ multiplex PCR reads were re-called with MiXCR into one record per CDR3 protein. The table includes roughly 150,000 distinct CDR3 sequences, approximately 90% detected once. The specimen sequenced was CD4+ T cells from PBMCs. Every receptor here comes from a human donor in good health. CDR3s include the opening cysteine and the closing phenylalanine or tryptophan. The order of the fields is V gene, J gene, clone size, D gene, CDR3 protein, CDR3 DNA. A D gene is named only where the DNA matches it firmly. Size is omitted from some rows. Given values are once, few, many or a class for expanded clones.

TRBV4-2	TRBJ2-7	.	.	CASSQDLFGSAGHSYEQYF	TGTGCCAGCAGCCAAGATCTGTTTGGAAGCGCGGGGCACTCCTACGAGCAGTACTTC
TRBV7-9	TRBJ1-2	.	.	CASSLSAYGYTF	TGTGCCAGCAGCTTGTCAGCCTATGGCTACACCTTC
TRBV7-2	TRBJ1-3	.	.	CASSLEISGNTIYF	TGTGCCAGCAGCTTAGAAATCTCTGGAAACACCATATATTTT
TRBV27	TRBJ1-5	.	.	CASSLSHRRRPQHF	TGTGCCAGCAGTTTATCTCACAGGCGGCGGCCCCAGCATTTT
TRBV3-1	TRBJ2-2	.	.	CASSRGGTLNTGELFF	TGTGCCAGCAGCCGCGGAGGGACTCTTAACACCGGGGAGCTGTTTTTT
TRBV27	TRBJ2-6	.	.	CASTLLGQGFSGANVLTF	TGTGCCAGCACCCTCTTAGGGCAGGGATTCTCTGGGGCCAACGTCCTGACTTTC
TRBV11-2	TRBJ1-5	once	TRBD1	CASSSRQGGGNQPQHF	TGTGCCAGCAGCTCTCGACAGGGAGGAGGCAATCAGCCCCAGCATTTT
TRBV27	TRBJ1-1	.	.	CASSSVLNTEAFF	TGTGCCAGCAGTTCCGTCCTTAACACTGAAGCTTTCTTT
TRBV7-2	TRBJ2-7	.	TRBD2	CASSLGVAGSEQYF	TGTGCCAGTAGCCTCGGGGTAGCGGGGAGCGAGCAGTACTTC
TRBV19	TRBJ2-7	.	.	CATRPAVLSYEQYF	TGTGCCACCAGGCCGGCAGTCCTTTCCTACGAGCAGTACTTC
TRBV4-3	TRBJ1-5	.	.	CASSPGSPLSNQPQHF	TGCGCCAGCAGCCCTGGGTCCCCCCTGAGCAATCAGCCCCAGCATTTT
TRBV11-2	TRBJ2-7	.	.	CASSSPGGMKYF	TGTGCCAGCAGCTCGCCTGGGGGGATGAAGTACTTC
TRBV30	TRBJ2-7	.	.	CACSAYEQYF	TGTGCCTGTTCCGCCTACGAGCAGTACTTC
TRBV6-1	TRBJ1-2	few	.	CASRRDRLHNYGYTF	TGTGCCAGCAGGAGAGACAGGCTCCATAACTATGGCTACACCTTC
TRBV4-1	TRBJ2-3	.	.	CASSHEGRIVNTDTQYF	TGCGCCAGCAGCCACGAGGGGCGGATAGTCAACACAGATACGCAGTATTTT
TRBV2	TRBJ1-5	.	.	CASSEWGSNQPQHF	TGTGCCAGCAGTGAATGGGGGAGCAATCAGCCCCAGCATTTT
TRBV28	TRBJ2-7	few	.	CASSLPGPGEQYF	TGTGCCAGCAGTTTACCCGGGCCGGGCGAGCAGTACTTC
TRBV28	TRBJ2-4	.	TRBD2	CASLGLAGAKNIQYF	TGTGCCAGCCTAGGACTAGCGGGAGCCAAAAACATTCAGTACTTC
TRBV12-3/TRBV12-4	TRBJ2-2	.	.	CASPSGQGGTGELFF	TGTGCCAGCCCATCGGGGCAGGGAGGCACCGGGGAGCTGTTTTTT
TRBV5-8	TRBJ2-7	.	TRBD1	CASSLGDRGYYEQYF	TGTGCCAGCAGCTTGGGTGACAGGGGGTACTACGAGCAGTACTTC
TRBV4-1	TRBJ2-1	.	.	CASSQVLRRARVNEQFF	TGCGCCAGCAGCCAAGTCTTGAGGAGGGCTAGGGTGAATGAGCAGTTCTTC
TRBV20-1	TRBJ2-5	.	.	CSASQPRGSQETQYF	TGCAGTGCTTCCCAACCTCGGGGCAGTCAAGAGACCCAGTACTTC
TRBV10-2	TRBJ1-2	.	.	CASSDSGTVEGYTF	TGCGCCAGCAGTGACAGTGGAACAGTGGAAGGCTACACCTTC
TRBV24-1	TRBJ2-5	.	.	CATSAGPAGTQYF	TGTGCCACCAGTGCCGGCCCGGCGGGAACCCAGTACTTC
TRBV7-8	TRBJ1-6	.	.	CASKAGTLTNSPLHF	TGTGCCAGCAAAGCTGGGACACTAACTAATTCACCCCTCCACTTT
TRBV21-1	TRBJ1-2	.	.	CASSGYPPRGNYGYTF	TGTGCCAGCAGCGGGTACCCCCCAAGGGGTAACTATGGCTACACCTTC
TRBV20-1	TRBJ2-1	.	.	CSARGRTNEQFF	TGCAGTGCCAGAGGACGGACCAATGAGCAGTTCTTC
TRBV4-3	TRBJ2-3	.	TRBD2	CASSQGVEVAGATDTQYF	TGCGCCAGCAGCCAGGGCGTTGAGGTAGCGGGGGCGACAGATACGCAGTATTTT
TRBV12-3/TRBV12-4	TRBJ1-1	few	.	CASSLAENTEAFF	TGTGCCAGCAGCTTAGCAGAGAACACTGAAGCTTTCTTT